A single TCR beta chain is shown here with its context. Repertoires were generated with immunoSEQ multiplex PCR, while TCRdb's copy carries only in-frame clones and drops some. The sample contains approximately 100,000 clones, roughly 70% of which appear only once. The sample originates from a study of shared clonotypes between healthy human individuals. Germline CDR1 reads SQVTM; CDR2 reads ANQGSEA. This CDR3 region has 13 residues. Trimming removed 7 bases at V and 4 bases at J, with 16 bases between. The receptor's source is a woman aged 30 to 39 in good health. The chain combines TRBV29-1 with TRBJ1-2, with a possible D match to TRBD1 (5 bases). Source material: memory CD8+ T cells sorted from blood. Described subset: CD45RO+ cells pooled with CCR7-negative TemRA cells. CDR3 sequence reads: CSAVDSTVYGYTF. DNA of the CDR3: TGCAGCGCAGTAGACAGCACAGTCTATGGCTACACCTTC.